The source of this TCR beta chain is a study of blood T cell repertoires in COVID-19. Assay used: immunoSEQ multiplex PCR; TCRdb lists only in-frame clones, some missing. Of roughly 230,000 clones listed, roughly 84% were seen once; the top ten hold 3.4%. This CDR3 region has 14 residues. Germline loops: CDR1 LNHDA, CDR2 SQIVND (reference sequence). Losses at the gene ends were 4 bases for V and 5 bases for J; bases not matched to a gene: 7. Sequencing was done on a sample of PBMCs or T cells enriched from blood (not recorded which). The source of this sequence is a man between 45 and 60 years old who had recovered from COVID-19. V and J are TRBV19 and TRBJ1-1; TRBD1 aligns across 7 bases. CDR3: CASSRQGSNTEAFF. The CDR3 coding sequence is TGTGCCAGTAGTAGACAGGGAAGTAATACTGAAGCTTTCTTT.